The rows below give T cell receptor beta chains drawn from one sample of a study of blood T cell repertoires in COVID-19. TCRdb's copy holds only in-frame clones and misses some; the assay was immunoSEQ multiplex PCR. The data contain about 170,000 clones, approximately 80% of them singletons. Sequenced material: peripheral blood. The receptors derive from a woman aged 55-75 years with acute or convalescent COVID-19. Both conserved end residues are part of each CDR3. Fields, in order: CDR3 DNA, CDR3 protein, J gene, clone size, D gene, V gene. D genes are given only for firm matches. Size values are once, few and many counts, or a class for expanded clones, and some rows have none.

CDR3 DNA: TGTGCCAGCTCACACACCCGGTCAGGGCGAGGTGACACTGAAGCTTTCTTT
CDR3 protein: CASSHTRSGRGDTEAFF
J gene: TRBJ1-1
clone size: NA
D gene: NA
V gene: TRBV18

CDR3 DNA: TGTGCCAGCAGTTACCGCGGACTCATCGGGGGAAACACCATATATTTT
CDR3 protein: CASSYRGLIGGNTIYF
J gene: TRBJ1-3
clone size: NA
D gene: NA
V gene: TRBV6-5

CDR3 DNA: TGTGCCAGCTCACTCCAGGGTCCTTACAATGAGCAGTTCTTC
CDR3 protein: CASSLQGPYNEQFF
J gene: TRBJ2-1
clone size: once
D gene: NA
V gene: TRBV18

CDR3 DNA: TGTGCCAGCAGTCAGGAGGGGGCCTACCAAGAGACCCAGTACTTC
CDR3 protein: CASSQEGAYQETQYF
J gene: TRBJ2-5
clone size: NA
D gene: NA
V gene: TRBV28

CDR3 DNA: TGTGCCAGCAGCCGGGACAGGGAAGAGACCCAGTACTTC
CDR3 protein: CASSRDREETQYF
J gene: TRBJ2-5
clone size: NA
D gene: TRBD1
V gene: TRBV7-8

CDR3 DNA: TGCGCCAGCAGCCAAGACTCCAGGGGGCCTTACAATGAGCAGTTCTTC
CDR3 protein: CASSQDSRGPYNEQFF
J gene: TRBJ2-1
clone size: NA
D gene: TRBD1
V gene: TRBV4-3

CDR3 DNA: TGTGCCAGCAGCTCGGGGGGATTCCAGTGGACTGAAGCTTTCTTT
CDR3 protein: CASSSGGFQWTEAFF
J gene: TRBJ1-1
clone size: few
D gene: NA
V gene: TRBV11-2

CDR3 DNA: TGCGCCAGCAGCTTGGCACTAGCGGGGACAGATACGCAGTATTTT
CDR3 protein: CASSLALAGTDTQYF
J gene: TRBJ2-3
clone size: NA
D gene: TRBD2
V gene: TRBV5-1

CDR3 DNA: TGTGCCAGCAGCTCCCTTGGTAGCGGGGCCGGAAACATTCAGTACTTC
CDR3 protein: CASSSLGSGAGNIQYF
J gene: TRBJ2-4
clone size: once
D gene: TRBD2
V gene: TRBV7-2

CDR3 DNA: TGTGCCAGCAGTTTATACAGGGAAGAAAAACTGTTTTTT
CDR3 protein: CASSLYREEKLFF
J gene: TRBJ1-4
clone size: NA
D gene: NA
V gene: TRBV28

CDR3 DNA: TGTGCCAGCAGCCAGTGGGACAGAGGGAATGAGCAGTTCTTC
CDR3 protein: CASSQWDRGNEQFF
J gene: TRBJ2-1
clone size: NA
D gene: TRBD1
V gene: TRBV3-1/TRBV3-2

CDR3 DNA: TGTGCCAGTAAAGTACCCTTTCAACTTAACACCGGGGAGCTGTTTTTT
CDR3 protein: CASKVPFQLNTGELFF
J gene: TRBJ2-2
clone size: NA
D gene: NA
V gene: TRBV19

CDR3 DNA: TGCGCCAGCAGTCAAGAGGGGGCGGGGACAGGCCCGGGGAATGAGCAGTTCTTC
CDR3 protein: CASSQEGAGTGPGNEQFF
J gene: TRBJ2-1
clone size: NA
D gene: TRBD1
V gene: TRBV23-1

CDR3 DNA: TGTGCCAGCACCCCAATAACGGGGGGTGGCTACACCTTC
CDR3 protein: CASTPITGGGYTF
J gene: TRBJ1-2
clone size: NA
D gene: NA
V gene: TRBV27

CDR3 DNA: TGTGCCAGCAGTGAGGCGCAGGGGGCGTCCTATAATTCACCCCTCCACTTT
CDR3 protein: CASSEAQGASYNSPLHF
J gene: TRBJ1-6
clone size: few
D gene: TRBD1
V gene: TRBV6-1

CDR3 DNA: TGTGCTAGTGGTCCGGGACAGGGGGCCGGACAGCCCCAGCATTTT
CDR3 protein: CASGPGQGAGQPQHF
J gene: TRBJ1-5
clone size: NA
D gene: TRBD1
V gene: TRBV12-5

CDR3 DNA: TGTGCCAGCAGCTTTTTCGGGACAGGGGCCTACGAGCAGTACTTC
CDR3 protein: CASSFFGTGAYEQYF
J gene: TRBJ2-7
clone size: NA
D gene: TRBD1
V gene: TRBV7-9

CDR3 DNA: TGTGCCAGCAGCGTAGCGGGGGGCCCCGGCACTGAAGCTTTCTTT
CDR3 protein: CASSVAGGPGTEAFF
J gene: TRBJ1-1
clone size: few
D gene: NA
V gene: TRBV9

CDR3 DNA: TGTGCCAGCAACCGGGGGGGCCAAGAGACCCAGTACTTC
CDR3 protein: CASNRGGQETQYF
J gene: TRBJ2-5
clone size: NA
D gene: TRBD2
V gene: TRBV9

CDR3 DNA: TGCAGCGTTGAAGGTGGGACTCCCCGAGGAGCCCAGTACTTC
CDR3 protein: CSVEGGTPRGAQYF
J gene: TRBJ2-5
clone size: NA
D gene: NA
V gene: TRBV29-1

CDR3 DNA: TGTGCCACCAGTGAGGGGGGATTCTACGAGCAGTACTTC
CDR3 protein: CATSEGGFYEQYF
J gene: TRBJ2-7
clone size: many
D gene: NA
V gene: TRBV24-1

CDR3 DNA: TGTGCCAGCAGCTTAGTGGGACAGGGGGGCCATGAGCAGTTCTTC
CDR3 protein: CASSLVGQGGHEQFF
J gene: TRBJ2-1
clone size: NA
D gene: TRBD1
V gene: TRBV7-8

CDR3 DNA: TGTGCCAGTAGTCCTTGGTCGGACACCATATATTTT
CDR3 protein: CASSPWSDTIYF
J gene: TRBJ1-3
clone size: few
D gene: NA
V gene: TRBV19

CDR3 DNA: TGCGCCAGCAGCCGCACTAGCGGGGGGTCCACCGGGGAGCTGTTTTTT
CDR3 protein: CASSRTSGGSTGELFF
J gene: TRBJ2-2
clone size: NA
D gene: TRBD2
V gene: TRBV4-3

CDR3 DNA: TGTGCCAGTAGAAGGGGACAGGGGGTTTATGAAAAACTGTTTTTT
CDR3 protein: CASRRGQGVYEKLFF
J gene: TRBJ1-4
clone size: NA
D gene: TRBD1
V gene: TRBV19

CDR3 DNA: TGTGCCAGCAGCCGTACTTCTAGCGGGGGGGCCAAAATATTCGATGAGCAGTTCTTC
CDR3 protein: CASSRTSSGGAKIFDEQFF
J gene: TRBJ2-1
clone size: NA
D gene: TRBD2
V gene: TRBV7-3

CDR3 DNA: TGTGCCAGCAGCTCGCCCCATAATCGACAGGGTGGAAACACCATATATTTT
CDR3 protein: CASSSPHNRQGGNTIYF
J gene: TRBJ1-3
clone size: NA
D gene: TRBD1
V gene: TRBV7-2

CDR3 DNA: TGCGCCAGCAGCCGAGGACAGGGTTTGGGGACCGGGGAGCTGTTTTTT
CDR3 protein: CASSRGQGLGTGELFF
J gene: TRBJ2-2
clone size: NA
D gene: TRBD1
V gene: TRBV4-1

CDR3 DNA: TGTGCCAGCAGGGCGGCAGTGGGTCAGCCCCAGCATTTT
CDR3 protein: CASRAAVGQPQHF
J gene: TRBJ1-5
clone size: few
D gene: NA
V gene: TRBV6-5

CDR3 DNA: TGTGCCAGCAGCGTAGAGTCAGGGGGTGGCTACACCTTC
CDR3 protein: CASSVESGGGYTF
J gene: TRBJ1-2
clone size: NA
D gene: TRBD1
V gene: TRBV9

CDR3 DNA: TGTGCCAGCAGCCAAGGGGCGGGACTGGCTGGAAACACCATATATTTT
CDR3 protein: CASSQGAGLAGNTIYF
J gene: TRBJ1-3
clone size: once
D gene: NA
V gene: TRBV3-1/TRBV3-2

CDR3 DNA: TGTGCCAGCAGCCAAAAGGGACAGGGAAGAGTAGATACGCAGTATTTT
CDR3 protein: CASSQKGQGRVDTQYF
J gene: TRBJ2-3
clone size: once
D gene: TRBD1
V gene: TRBV3-1/TRBV3-2

CDR3 DNA: TGTGCCAGTAGGCCGACAGGGAACCCAGATACGCAGTATTTT
CDR3 protein: CASRPTGNPDTQYF
J gene: TRBJ2-3
clone size: NA
D gene: TRBD1
V gene: TRBV19

CDR3 DNA: TGTGCCAGCAGCCCCCAGATACGACAGGGAGGATTAAATGAGCAGTTCTTC
CDR3 protein: CASSPQIRQGGLNEQFF
J gene: TRBJ2-1
clone size: NA
D gene: NA
V gene: TRBV9

CDR3 DNA: TGTGCCAGCCTCAAGCGGTCTAGACCCCTCCACTTT
CDR3 protein: CASLKRSRPLHF
J gene: TRBJ1-6
clone size: few
D gene: NA
V gene: TRBV11-3

CDR3 DNA: TGCGCCAGCAGCCAATGGCGGGGGAGCACAGATACGCAGTATTTT
CDR3 protein: CASSQWRGSTDTQYF
J gene: TRBJ2-3
clone size: few
D gene: TRBD2
V gene: TRBV4-3

CDR3 DNA: TGTGCCAGCAGCTTTCAACTACCTAGCTCCTACAATGAGCAGTTCTTC
CDR3 protein: CASSFQLPSSYNEQFF
J gene: TRBJ2-1
clone size: NA
D gene: NA
V gene: TRBV5-6

CDR3 DNA: TGTGCCAGCAGCGACCCGGGGATCACTGACAATGAGCAGTTCTTC
CDR3 protein: CASSDPGITDNEQFF
J gene: TRBJ2-1
clone size: NA
D gene: NA
V gene: TRBV11-2

CDR3 DNA: TGTGCCAGCAGTCATACCGGGACAGGGTCACAGCCCCAGCATTTT
CDR3 protein: CASSHTGTGSQPQHF
J gene: TRBJ1-5
clone size: once
D gene: TRBD1
V gene: TRBV27

CDR3 DNA: TGTGCCAGCACCCAGGGATGGGCAGTGGCCCAGCATTTT
CDR3 protein: CASTQGWAVAQHF
J gene: TRBJ1-5
clone size: NA
D gene: NA
V gene: TRBV28

CDR3 DNA: TGTGCCAGCAGTTTGACTAGCGGGGGATACAATGAGCAGTTCTTC
CDR3 protein: CASSLTSGGYNEQFF
J gene: TRBJ2-1
clone size: once
D gene: TRBD2
V gene: TRBV7-2

CDR3 DNA: TGTGCCAGTAGTAGAATACAGGGGGGCACTGAAGCTTTCTTT
CDR3 protein: CASSRIQGGTEAFF
J gene: TRBJ1-1
clone size: NA
D gene: TRBD1
V gene: TRBV19

CDR3 DNA: TGTGCCAGCAGCTCCAGAGGGGGGGTTGGCAGGGAAAAACTGTTTTTT
CDR3 protein: CASSSRGGVGREKLFF
J gene: TRBJ1-4
clone size: NA
D gene: NA
V gene: TRBV13

CDR3 DNA: TGTGCCAGCAGCCAAACCGGGACAGGAGATTCACCCCTCCACTTT
CDR3 protein: CASSQTGTGDSPLHF
J gene: TRBJ1-6
clone size: NA
D gene: TRBD1
V gene: TRBV9

CDR3 DNA: TGTGCCAGTAGTATAGCGGGGGACACCGGGGAGCTGTTTTTT
CDR3 protein: CASSIAGDTGELFF
J gene: TRBJ2-2
clone size: NA
D gene: NA
V gene: TRBV19

CDR3 DNA: TGTGCCAGCAGTTACGGGGGACAGCACTCTGGAAACACCATATATTTT
CDR3 protein: CASSYGGQHSGNTIYF
J gene: TRBJ1-3
clone size: NA
D gene: TRBD1
V gene: TRBV6-5

CDR3 DNA: TGTGCCAGCAGTTACTCTGGAGGCGGGACAGGGGGGGCAGCTTTCTTT
CDR3 protein: CASSYSGGGTGGAAFF
J gene: TRBJ1-1
clone size: NA
D gene: TRBD1
V gene: TRBV6-5

CDR3 DNA: TGTGCCAGCAGCGAATATACAGGGGGGCATCAGCCCCAGCATTTT
CDR3 protein: CASSEYTGGHQPQHF
J gene: TRBJ1-5
clone size: NA
D gene: TRBD1
V gene: TRBV5-5

CDR3 DNA: TGTGCCAGCAGCTTAGCGCGGGCAGCCTACGAGCAGTACTTC
CDR3 protein: CASSLARAAYEQYF
J gene: TRBJ2-7
clone size: few
D gene: NA
V gene: TRBV11-1

CDR3 DNA: TGTGCCAGCAGGACCGGGACTTTAGACACCGGGGAGCTGTTTTTT
CDR3 protein: CASRTGTLDTGELFF
J gene: TRBJ2-2
clone size: NA
D gene: NA
V gene: TRBV28

CDR3 DNA: TGTGCCAGCAGCCCCTTTGGACAGGGCCGGAGAGAGCAGTACTTC
CDR3 protein: CASSPFGQGRREQYF
J gene: TRBJ2-7
clone size: NA
D gene: TRBD1
V gene: TRBV14

CDR3 DNA: TGTGCCAGCAGCTGGACATCGGGTACCCAAGAGACCCAGTACTTC
CDR3 protein: CASSWTSGTQETQYF
J gene: TRBJ2-5
clone size: NA
D gene: NA
V gene: TRBV7-9